Below, 6 T cell receptor beta chains from the same sample are listed, as sequenced in a study of tumor-infiltrating lymphocytes in primary liver carcinoma. The researchers obtained blood RNA from unsorted whole blood and also extracted germline DNA. Constant-region priming of about 520 ng total RNA yielded TCR beta cDNA. ARM-PCR, slightly modified, supplied the TCR beta libraries through three nested multiplex PCR rounds. A C-beta reverse primer and TRBV1-TRBV30 forward primers served in each of the first two PCR rounds, at about 10 cycles apiece. TCRdb re-called the multiplex PCR reads with MiXCR, one entry per CDR3 protein. Here the sample spans some 190,000 distinct CDR3 sequences, roughly 60% being singletons. Sequencing input: peripheral blood. These receptors all come from a man aged 40-49 years with primary liver carcinoma and hepatitis B virus infection.

This sequence joins TRBV28 and TRBJ2-7, with D unresolved. Germline loops: CDR1 MDHEN, CDR2 SYDVKM. V was shortened by 1 base and J by 2 bases, with 21 bases between the two germline ends. This CDR3 region has 18 residues. CDR3 sequence: CASSLSPERTLEAYEQYF. In DNA form, the CDR3 reads TGTGCCAGCAGTTTATCTCCCGAGAGGACCCTCGAAGCCTACGAGCAGTACTTC.

The rearrangement uses TRBV6-6 and TRBJ2-7; 9 bases are a match to TRBD2. The trim removed 2 bases at V and 3 bases at J, leaving 5 bases unmatched. The CDR3 runs 15 residues. Germline values: CDR1 MNHNY, CDR2 SVGAGI (reference sequence). The CDR3: CASSYGLAGSYEQYF. Written as DNA, the CDR3 is TGTGCCAGCAGTTACGGCCTAGCGGGAAGCTACGAGCAGTACTTC.

To note about this clonotype: This could be a read error, since a much larger clone is one nucleotide away. J is TRBJ2-1 and V is TRBV28, with 12 bases that match TRBD1. CDR1 MDHEN and CDR2 SYDVKM come from the germline V gene. The CDR3 contains 15 residues. The CDR3 DNA is TGTACCAGCAGGGGACCGGGACAGGGGGCCGGTGAGCAGTTCTTC. It specifies CTSRGPGQGAGEQFF.

This clonotype was counted once. J is TRBJ1-1 and V is TRBV5-4, with D maybe TRBD1 (6 bases). The CDR3 covers 17 residues. Germline V CDR1 and CDR2: SGHNT, YYREEE (reference sequence). Trimming pared 0 bases from V and 3 bases from J, leaving 18 bases between. In nucleotides, the CDR3 is TGTGCCAGCAGCTTGGGAGGGGGAGTCGACGTGGACACTGAAGCTTTCTTT. Protein sequence: CASSLGGGVDVDTEAFF.

The chain joins TRBV2 to TRBJ2-1; maybe TRBD1 (5 bases). Per germline, CDR1 SNHLY and CDR2 FYNNEI. Trimming took off 5 bases at V and 7 bases at J, with 21 bases between the two ends. The CDR3 runs 16 residues. The CDR3 bases are TGTGCCAGCAGTCTCGCCAGGGTGACCCGGCAAAATGAGCAGTTCTTC. It specifies CASSLARVTRQNEQFF.

As for this clonotype: One end of the junction does not line up with germline, which may come from a read error. The chain couples TRBV7-8 to TRBJ2-1; TRBD2 matches at 9 bases. CDR1 SGHVS and CDR2 FQNEAQ come from the germline V gene. The CDR3 covers 16 residues. DNA for the CDR3: TGTGCCAGCAGCTCCCTAGCGGGGACGTCCTACAATGGGCAGTTCTTC. It is translated as CASSSLAGTSYNGQFF.